A single sample is the source of the 22 T cell receptor beta chains below, sequenced in a study of post-analysis software for immune sequencing data. General observations from the study: Compared with controls, patients had more of 4 to 6 TRBV segments, including TRBV5-6, TRBV5-1 and TRBV20-1.

The antigens these receptors bind are not known. Unique-molecular-identifier-tagged TCR beta cDNA libraries were used. TCRdb re-analysed the PCR reads in MiXCR, keeping a single row per CDR3 protein. The sample lists about 680,000 distinct CDR3 sequences; over 45% were seen once. The sequenced sample consisted of blood. These receptors came from a girl aged 2 to 10 with multiple sclerosis.

The gene calls are TRBV6-6 and TRBJ2-7; 7 bases are a match to TRBD1. Germline CDR1 reads MNHNY; CDR2 reads SVGAGI (reference sequence). With 2 bases clipped from V and 11 bases from J, the junction kept 9 bases outside the gene matches. The CDR3 covers 13 residues. CDR3 sequence: CASSYEDRAEKYF. CDR3 DNA sequence: TGTGCCAGCAGTTACGAAGACAGGGCCGAAAAGTACTTC.

The chain combines TRBV28 with TRBJ2-5; 8 positions match TRBD1. V was pared by 6 bases and J by 2 bases, with 8 bases of the junction left unmatched. There are 15 residues in the CDR3. The germline CDR1 and CDR2 sequences are MDHEN and SYDVKM. CDR3 sequence: CASREPYRGQETQYF. The DNA for the CDR3 is TGTGCCAGCAGGGAGCCCTACAGGGGGCAAGAGACCCAGTACTTC.

The gene calls are TRBV2 and TRBJ2-7; no clear D. CDR3 length: 15 residues. Trimming pared 11 bases from V and 2 bases from J, leaving 22 bases between. Germline values: CDR1 SNHLY, CDR2 FYNNEI. The CDR3 here is CACDLDGDATYEQYF. The CDR3 DNA sequence: TGTGCCTGCGACCTAGACGGAGACGCCACCTACGAGCAGTACTTC.

The rearrangement links TRBV9 to TRBJ2-1; D remains ambiguous. There are 16 residues in the CDR3. V lost 4 bases and J 0 bases, leaving 14 bases between the germline ends. CDR1 is SGDLS and CDR2 is YYNGEE in the germline V gene. CDR3 nucleotide sequence: TGTGCCAGCAGCCCGATGACTCAGAGCTCCTACAATGAGCAGTTCTTC. Translated, it gives CASSPMTQSSYNEQFF. The complete variable domain, with remaining parts taken from reference TRBV9 and TRBJ2-1, reads DSGVTQTPKHLITATGQRVTLRCSPRSGDLSVYWYQQSLDQGLQFLIQYYNGEERAKGNILERFSAQQFPDLHSELNLSSLELGDSALYFCASSPMTQSSYNEQFFGPGTRLTVL.

The chain has TRBV20-1 and TRBJ1-1; maybe TRBD1 (6 bases). V lost 3 bases to trimming and J lost 5 bases, with 13 bases between them. CDR3 size: 13 residues. Germline V CDR1 and CDR2: DFQATT, SNEGSKA (reference sequence). CDR3 in DNA: TGCAGTGCTAGGCAGGGGTCGAATACTGAAGCTTTCTTT. Amino acids: CSARQGSNTEAFF.

This chain uses TRBV4-3 with TRBJ2-6; D is possibly TRBD1 (6 bases). Trimming took 0 bases from V and 4 from J, leaving 22 bases between them. CDR3 size: 20 residues. From germline, CDR1 is LGHNA and CDR2 YSLEER. CDR3 region: CASSQDTGSREGSGANVLTF. CDR3 nucleotide sequence: TGCGCCAGCAGCCAAGATACAGGGTCGCGAGAAGGATCGGGGGCCAACGTCCTGACTTTC.

The CDR3 protein is CSAWTGGGEQFF. DNA of the CDR3: TGCAGTGCCTGGACAGGGGGTGGTGAGCAGTTCTTC. The chain recombines TRBV20-1 with TRBJ2-1, with 10 positions matching TRBD1. Germline V gene sequence: CDR1 DFQATT, CDR2 SNEGSKA (reference sequence). Trimming removed 6 bases from V and 9 bases from J; junction bases left unmatched: 5. The CDR3 has 12 amino acids.

This clonotype was recorded only once. CDR3 in DNA: TGCAGCGCCGGAAACAAGGATACGCAGTATTTT. It specifies CSAGNKDTQYF. This chain links TRBV29-1 with TRBJ2-3; D not resolved. Germline CDR1 reads SQVTM; CDR2 reads ANQGSEA. CDR3 length: 11 amino acids. Trimming removed 7 bases at V and 6 bases at J, with 11 bases between.

This clonotype has just a few counts. The chain joins TRBV12-5 to TRBJ2-1, with 7 bases aligning to TRBD1. V lost 6 bases to trimming and J lost 2 bases; unmatched junction nucleotides: 1. Germline V lookup: CDR1 LGHNT, CDR2 FRNRAP. The CDR3 sequence is 13 residues long. This CDR3 reads CASGGTAYNEQFF. For the CDR3, the DNA is TGTGCTAGTGGCGGGACAGCCTACAATGAGCAGTTCTTC.

This clonotype was recorded once. V usage is TRBV7-2 and J usage is TRBJ2-1, with D perhaps TRBD1 (6 bases). The V gene's germline CDR1 is SGHTA and CDR2 FQGNSA. The length of the CDR3 is 15 residues. V was cut by 5 bases and J by 7 bases, with 18 bases left in between. The CDR3 DNA sequence: TGTGCCAGCAGCCCACAGGGATGGTACAGGAATGAGCAGTTCTTC. It encodes CASSPQGWYRNEQFF.

This clonotype was seen only once. The V call is TRBV14, the J call TRBJ2-1; 10 bases are a match to TRBD2. In germline, CDR1 is SGHDN, CDR2 FVKESK. The V segment lost 1 base and the J segment 8 bases; nucleotides outside the gene matches: 8. The CDR3 spans 16 residues. The CDR3 sequence is CASSQVVAGGPYEQFF. CDR3 bases: TGTGCCAGCAGCCAAGTGGTAGCGGGAGGACCCTATGAGCAGTTCTTC.

The rearrangement links TRBV9 to TRBJ1-1; weak D call: TRBD1 (6 bases). Germline CDR1 SGDLS, CDR2 YYNGEE. The CDR3 contains 16 residues. The V gene lost 4 bases and the J gene lost 1 base, with 17 bases spanning the gap. The CDR3 DNA follows: TGTGCCAGCAGCTCAAAAGCGGCAGGGGCGAACACTGAAGCTTTCTTT. Encoded protein: CASSSKAAGANTEAFF.

This rearrangement joins TRBV20-1 to TRBJ1-1, with D maybe TRBD1 (6 bases). This CDR3 comprises 17 residues. Trimming took off 0 bases at V and 4 bases at J, with 21 bases between the two ends. Germline CDR1 DFQATT, CDR2 SNEGSKA (reference sequence). The CDR3, as DNA: TGCAGTGCTAGAGATGTCGGTCAGGGGAGGAGGGCCACTGAAGCTTTCTTT. Protein product: CSARDVGQGRRATEAFF.

The J gene is TRBJ2-3, the V gene TRBV5-6, with a weak D call TRBD1 (5 bases). This CDR3 region has 18 residues. Per germline, CDR1 SGHDT and CDR2 YYEEEE. V was cut by 4 bases and J by 0 bases, with 21 bases left in between. DNA of the CDR3: TGTGCCAGCAGCCTAAGGACAAAGGGCTTTCGTAGCACAGATACGCAGTATTTT. Translating it yields CASSLRTKGFRSTDTQYF.

This chain links TRBV20-1 with TRBJ2-1, with 10 nucleotides matching TRBD2. Unmatched junction bases numbered 5, after V lost 3 bases and J lost 9 bases. The CDR3 is made up of 13 amino acids. Germline V CDR1 and CDR2: DFQATT, SNEGSKA (reference sequence). CDR3: CSARMVAGGEQFF. The CDR3 DNA reads TGCAGTGCTAGGATGGTAGCGGGAGGTGAGCAGTTCTTC.

The chain joins TRBV4-2 to TRBJ2-2, with D possibly matching TRBD2 (6 bases). Germline CDR1 LGHNA, CDR2 YNFKEQ. CDR3 size: 13 residues. V dropped 8 bases and J dropped 5 bases, with 12 bases sitting between them. The CDR3 nucleotides read TGTGCCAGCGGAGGGGAGATTACCGGGGAGCTGTTTTTT. This translates into CASGGEITGELFF.

This chain connects TRBV15 to TRBJ1-6, with unresolved D. V lost 0 bases and J 10 bases, leaving 7 bases between the germline ends. This CDR3 comprises 13 residues. Germline assignment: CDR1 LNHNV and CDR2 YYDKDF (reference sequence). This CDR3 reads CATSREKGSPLHF. Written as DNA, the CDR3 is TGTGCCACCAGCAGAGAGAAGGGATCACCCCTCCACTTT. Combining the CDR3 with reference TRBV15 and TRBJ1-6 gives the whole variable domain DAMVIQNPRYQVTQFGKPVTLSCSQTLNHNVMYWYQQKSSQAPKLLFHYYDKDFNNEADTPDNFQSRRPNTSFCFLDIRSPGLGDTAMYLCATSREKGSPLHFGNGTRLTVT.

The CDR3 sequence: CASSQIGGQGQFLLYGYTF. In DNA form, the CDR3 reads TGCGCCAGCAGCCAAATAGGAGGGCAGGGGCAGTTCTTACTCTATGGCTACACCTTC. V is TRBV4-1 and J is TRBJ1-2; tentatively, D is TRBD1 (6 bases). Germline CDR1 reads MGHRA; CDR2 reads YSYEKL. V gave up 2 bases and J gave up 4 bases, with 26 bases separating them. The CDR3 spans 19 residues.

The gene calls are TRBV27 and TRBJ2-1; TRBD1 matches at 7 bases. CDR1 and CDR2 from the germline V gene are MNHEY and SMNVEV (reference sequence). This CDR3 has 13 residues. The V gene end was trimmed by 5 bases and the J gene end by 13 bases; junction bases not matched to a gene: 11. The CDR3 is CASSTLTGADQFF. Here the CDR3 DNA reads TGTGCCAGCAGTACCCTCACAGGGGCCGACCAGTTCTTC.

The table lists this clonotype with a few counts. The genes are TRBV29-1 and TRBJ1-5; D not certain. V was shortened by 6 bases and J by 9 bases, with 18 bases between the two germline ends. The germline V gene encodes CDR1 SQVTM and CDR2 ANQGSEA. The CDR3 loop spans 13 amino acids. In nucleotides, the CDR3 is TGCAGCGTACCATCTTGGGATGGTGGGCCCCAGCATTTT. It yields the protein CSVPSWDGGPQHF.

The gene calls are TRBV5-1 and TRBJ2-1; TRBD1 or TRBD2 may be the D gene (6 bases each). V was cut by 0 bases and J by 11 bases, with 15 bases left in between. CDR3 length equals 14 residues. Germline CDR1 and CDR2: SGHRS and YFSETQ. CDR3 in DNA: TGCGCCAGCAGCTTGGCCCGGGGGCAGGGGCAGCAGTTCTTC. Protein product: CASSLARGQGQQFF.

The table lists this clonotype with a few counts. This chain uses TRBV20-1 with TRBJ2-7, with TRBD2 identical over 7 bases. The J call is doubtful: the DNA matches TRBJ2-4 better. Per germline, CDR1 DFQATT and CDR2 SNEGSKA (reference sequence). The CDR3 runs to 13 residues. CDR3 sequence reads: CSVWDGRSSIQYF. DNA for the CDR3: TGCAGTGTATGGGACGGGAGGAGCAGCATTCAGTACTTC.